This passage covers 11 T cell receptor beta chains from one sample sequenced in a study of technical replicates of blood from several donors. Generated by immunoSEQ multiplex PCR, the TCRdb table keeps only in-frame clones and is missing some. The sample lists about 83,000 clones; around 90% were seen once. Sequencing used T cells isolated from PBMCs. All receptors derive from a human donor in good health.

The chain employs TRBV30 and TRBJ1-5; a possible D gene is TRBD1 (6 bases). This CDR3 spans 12 amino acids. CDR1 GTSNPN and CDR2 SVGIG come from the germline V gene (reference sequence). V was shortened by 8 bases and J by 1 base, with 9 bases between the two germline ends. CDR3 residues: CALGQSNQPQHF. In nucleotides, the CDR3 is TGTGCCCTTGGACAGAGCAATCAGCCCCAGCATTTT.

The CDR3 reads CASRRTSGSIAGELFF. The CDR3 region has the DNA TGTGCCAGCAGGAGGACTAGCGGGAGTATTGCGGGGGAGCTGTTTTTT. This chain uses TRBV2 with TRBJ2-2, with 13 bases fitting TRBD2. There are 16 residues in the CDR3. J lost 8 bases, V lost 6 bases, and 9 bases had no gene match. Germline values: CDR1 SNHLY, CDR2 FYNNEI.

The chain combines TRBV11-2 with TRBJ1-5; D perhaps matches TRBD1 (5 bases). V dropped 0 bases and J dropped 2 bases, with 17 bases sitting between them. The germline V gene has CDR1 SGHAT and CDR2 FQNNGV. The CDR3 runs 18 residues. For the CDR3, the DNA is TGTGCCAGCAGCTTAGATTCCTTCAAGGGGAAGGGCAATCAGCCCCAGCATTTT. It codes for CASSLDSFKGKGNQPQHF.

V usage is TRBV5-4 and J usage is TRBJ2-7; the match to TRBD1 covers 10 bases. The germline gives CDR1 SGHNT, CDR2 YYREEE (reference sequence). V was clipped by 4 bases and J by 0 bases; unmatched bases: 1. The length of the CDR3 is 14 residues. The CDR3 reads CASSRDRGSYEQYF. The CDR3, as DNA: TGTGCCAGCAGCCGGGACAGGGGCTCCTACGAGCAGTACTTC.

The rearrangement joins TRBV7-2 to TRBJ1-5, with 7 positions matching TRBD1. Germline CDR1 is SGHTA and CDR2 is FQGNSA. The CDR3 is 13 residues long. V gave up 2 bases and J gave up 6 bases; unmatched junction bases: 1. This CDR3 reads CASSLNRGQPQHF. The CDR3 nucleotides are TGTGCCAGCAGCTTAAACAGGGGTCAGCCCCAGCATTTT.

The chain employs TRBV19 and TRBJ2-7, with D maybe TRBD1 (6 bases). In germline, CDR1 is LNHDA, CDR2 SQIVND (reference sequence). The CDR3 has 16 amino acids. V lost 3 bases to trimming and J lost 6 bases, with 21 bases between them. The CDR3 region is CASSMGMGHPAPEQYF. The CDR3 DNA sequence: TGTGCCAGTAGTATGGGGATGGGACATCCCGCTCCCGAGCAGTACTTC.

The genes are TRBV10-3 and TRBJ1-2; 7 nucleotides align to TRBD1. The CDR3 runs to 17 residues. Trimming at V came to 5 bases and at J to 1 base, leaving 13 bases not matched to a gene. Per germline, CDR1 ENHRY and CDR2 SYGVKD. The chain's CDR3 is CAISNGQDKLHNYGYTF. The DNA of the CDR3 is TGTGCCATCAGTAATGGACAGGACAAACTTCATAACTATGGCTACACCTTC.

V gene TRBV5-1 combines with J gene TRBJ1-1, with 7 bases aligning to TRBD1. The CDR3 is 14 residues long. Germline CDR1 and CDR2: SGHRS and YFSETQ. With V trimmed by 4 bases and J by 1 base, 4 bases remained unmatched. CDR3 coding DNA: TGCGCCAGCAGCGCGACAGGGTCGAACACTGAAGCTTTCTTT. This gives the protein CASSATGSNTEAFF. Full variable domain (remainder filled in from reference TRBV5-1 and TRBJ1-1): KAGVTQTPRYLIKTRGQQVTLSCSPISGHRSVSWYQQTPGQGLQFLFEYFSETQRNKGNFPGRFSGRQFSNSRSEMNVSTLELGDSALYLCASSATGSNTEAFFGQGTRLTVV.

The chain recombines TRBV2 with TRBJ2-7, with D possibly being TRBD1 (5 bases). V lost 4 bases and J 2 bases, leaving 15 bases between the germline ends. Germline CDR1 and CDR2: SNHLY and FYNNEI. CDR3 length: 15 amino acids. The CDR3 loop reads CASSVGQGKPYEQYF. The CDR3 bases are TGTGCCAGCAGTGTCGGGCAGGGTAAACCCTACGAGCAGTACTTC.

This chain connects TRBV30 to TRBJ2-2; D gene uncertain. In germline, CDR1 is GTSNPN, CDR2 SVGIG (reference sequence). This CDR3 contains 14 residues. V lost 5 bases and J lost 0, with 10 bases in between. CDR3 nucleotides: TGTGCCTGGGTCAGGTTCGCGAACACCGGGGAGCTGTTTTTT. This sequence encodes CAWVRFANTGELFF.

J is TRBJ1-5 and V is TRBV5-6; a weak D match, TRBD1 (5 bases). CDR1 and CDR2 from the germline V gene are SGHDT and YYEEEE. Trimming took 1 base from V and 6 from J, leaving 11 bases between them. The CDR3 contains 14 residues. The CDR3 DNA sequence: TGTGCCAGCAGCTTGAGGCGCGGGGCTCAGCCCCAGCATTTT. It yields the protein CASSLRRGAQPQHF.